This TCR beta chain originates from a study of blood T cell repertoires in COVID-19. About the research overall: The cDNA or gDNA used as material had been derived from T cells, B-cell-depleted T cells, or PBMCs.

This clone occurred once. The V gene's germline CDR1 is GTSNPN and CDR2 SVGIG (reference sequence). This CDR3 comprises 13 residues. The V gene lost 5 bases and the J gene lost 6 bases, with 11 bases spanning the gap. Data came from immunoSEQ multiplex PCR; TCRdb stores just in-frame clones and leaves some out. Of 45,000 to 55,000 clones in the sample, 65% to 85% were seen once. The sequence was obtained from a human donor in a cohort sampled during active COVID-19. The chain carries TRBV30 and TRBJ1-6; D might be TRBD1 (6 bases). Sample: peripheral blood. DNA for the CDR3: TGTGCCTGGGGGACAAATTTTAATTCACCCCTCCACTTT. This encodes CAWGTNFNSPLHF. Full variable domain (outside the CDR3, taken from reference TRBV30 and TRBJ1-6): SQTIHQWPATLVQPVGSPLSLECTVEGTSNPNLYWYRQAAGRGLQLLFYSVGIGQISSEVPQNLSASRPQDRQFILSSKKLLLSDSGFYLCAWGTNFNSPLHFGNGTRLTVT.